This TCR beta chain was profiled in a study of cytomegalovirus exposure and HLA in healthy donors. Findings of the study overall: Association with HLA alleles at 0.05 false discovery rate was found for 16,951 TCR beta sequences in a later analysis. Among the most significant clusters, several appeared linked to common viral pathogens in a later analysis.

Note on this clone: Its antigen is as yet unknown.

PCR involved 60 Vbeta and 13 Jbeta primers. Repertoires were generated with immunoSEQ multiplex PCR, while TCRdb's copy carries only in-frame clones and drops some. The data hold fewer than 200,000 clones, with approximately 80% observed a single time. The V gene lost 0 bases and the J gene lost 4 bases, with 13 bases spanning the gap. Germline CDR1 SGHNT, CDR2 YYREEE (reference sequence). The CDR3 has 15 amino acids. This sequence was found in a woman aged 35 to 49 in good health and CMV-seropositive. The chain uses TRBV5-4 and TRBJ1-2; D gene uncertain. What was sequenced was PBMCs. The CDR3 DNA is TGTGCCAGCAGCTTGGCCCTGGGAGGAGGCTATGGCTACACCTTC. Protein: CASSLALGGGYGYTF. The variable domain in full, completed from reference TRBV5-4 and TRBJ1-2, reads ETGVTQSPTHLIKTRGQQVTLRCSSQSGHNTVSWYQQALGQGPQFIFQYYREEENGRGNFPPRFSGLQFPNYSSELNVNALELDDSALYLCASSLALGGGYGYTFGSGTRLTVV.